This T cell receptor (beta chain) was captured in a study of breast tumors, draining lymph nodes, adjacent tissues. The lymph nodes were axillary draining lymph nodes from breast cancer patients. Trimming removed 5 bases at V and 7 bases at J, with 14 bases between. Germline V gives CDR1 MNHEY, CDR2 SVGAGI. This CDR3 region has 13 residues. General observations from the study: Tumor TCR diversity was below lymph nodes but above nontumor tissue. Compared with basal-like, luminal-like tumors shared significantly more repertoire with nontumor tissue. Most tumor T cells seemingly derive from lymph node, then expand in tumor.

The table lists this clonotype with many counts. The target antigen is unknown. TCRdb reprocessed the multiplex PCR reads with MiXCR, giving one entry per CDR3 protein. This sample yields some 97,000 distinct CDR3 sequences, of which around 20% are seen a single time; roughly 1.2% belongs to the top ten. The TCR comes from a female donor with breast cancer. Some clones in this sample may be carry-over from other donors' samples. Specimen: axillary lymph node tissue. The chain links TRBV6-5 to TRBJ1-2; a possible D gene is TRBD1 (6 bases). The CDR3: CASSNREHGGYTF. As DNA, the CDR3 is TGTGCCAGCAGTAACAGGGAGCATGGTGGCTACACCTTC.